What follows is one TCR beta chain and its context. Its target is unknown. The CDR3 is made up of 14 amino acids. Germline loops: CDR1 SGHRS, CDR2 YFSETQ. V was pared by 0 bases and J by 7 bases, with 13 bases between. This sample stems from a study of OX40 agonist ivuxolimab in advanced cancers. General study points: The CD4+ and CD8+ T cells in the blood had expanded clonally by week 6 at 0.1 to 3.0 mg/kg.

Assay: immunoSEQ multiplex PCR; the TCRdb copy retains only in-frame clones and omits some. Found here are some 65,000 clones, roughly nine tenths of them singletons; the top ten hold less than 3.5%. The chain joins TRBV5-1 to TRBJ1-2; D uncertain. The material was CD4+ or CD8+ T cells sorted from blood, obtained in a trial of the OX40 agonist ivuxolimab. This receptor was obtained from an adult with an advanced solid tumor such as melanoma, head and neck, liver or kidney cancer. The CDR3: CASSLAAGIGGYTF. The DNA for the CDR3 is TGCGCCAGCAGCTTGGCCGCGGGAATCGGTGGCTACACCTTC.